The clone carrying this T cell receptor beta chain was counted once. No antigen is known for it. In germline, CDR1 is SGHRS, CDR2 YFSETQ. This CDR3 is built from 18 residues. The V gene end was trimmed by 0 bases and the J gene end by 5 bases; junction bases not matched to a gene: 12. The sample belongs to a study of shared clonotypes between healthy human individuals. As for the study in general: Researchers drew samples from a couple of women and a few men aged 18 to 49.

This was a deep-level run. Using immunoSEQ multiplex PCR, the repertoire was profiled, and TCRdb retains in-frame clones only, with some absent. The repertoire holds some 2.4 million clones, with approximately 93% as singletons. Study-level points and caveats: Clonotypes which were not shared had lower generation probabilities than clonotypes that all four donors shared.

The chain carries TRBV5-1 and TRBJ2-1; TRBD2 aligns across 9 bases. Material for sequencing was naive CD4+ T cells from PBMCs. Regarding subset: CD45RA+ positively selected. The TCR comes from a young man in good health. Some clones in this sample may be carry-over from other donors' samples. The chain's CDR3 is CASSLVRLAGALHNEQFF. CDR3 bases: TGCGCCAGCAGCTTGGTACGGTTAGCGGGAGCCCTACACAATGAGCAGTTCTTC. Full variable domain (outside the CDR3, taken from reference TRBV5-1 and TRBJ2-1): KAGVTQTPRYLIKTRGQQVTLSCSPISGHRSVSWYQQTPGQGLQFLFEYFSETQRNKGNFPGRFSGRQFSNSRSEMNVSTLELGDSALYLCASSLVRLAGALHNEQFFGPGTRLTVL.